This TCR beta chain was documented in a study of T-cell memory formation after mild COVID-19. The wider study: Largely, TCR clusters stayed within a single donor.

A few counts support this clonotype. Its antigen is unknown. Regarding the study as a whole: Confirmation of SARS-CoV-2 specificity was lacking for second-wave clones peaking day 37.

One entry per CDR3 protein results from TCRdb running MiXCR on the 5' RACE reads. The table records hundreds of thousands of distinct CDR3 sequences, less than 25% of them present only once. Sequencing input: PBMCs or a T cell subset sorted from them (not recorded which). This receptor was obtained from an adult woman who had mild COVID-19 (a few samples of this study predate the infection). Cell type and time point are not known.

CDR3: CSARLAGSYEQYF. The CDR3 bases are TGCAGTGCAAGACTAGCGGGTAGCTACGAGCAGTACTTC. The V gene is TRBV20-1, the J gene TRBJ2-7; TRBD2 matches 10 bases. J was trimmed by 3 bases and V by 6 bases; bases with no gene match: 5. CDR1 DFQATT and CDR2 SNEGSKA come from the germline V gene (reference sequence). This CDR3 region has 13 residues.